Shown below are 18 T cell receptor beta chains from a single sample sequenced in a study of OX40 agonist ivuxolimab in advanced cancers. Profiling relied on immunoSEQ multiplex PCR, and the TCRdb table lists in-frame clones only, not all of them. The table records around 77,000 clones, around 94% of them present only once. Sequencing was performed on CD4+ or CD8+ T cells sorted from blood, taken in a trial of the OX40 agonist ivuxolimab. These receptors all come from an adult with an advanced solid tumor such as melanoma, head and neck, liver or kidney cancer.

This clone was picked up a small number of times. This chain's CDR3 is CASSPRGANTEAFF. CDR3 in DNA: TGTGCCAGCAGCCCTAGGGGGGCCAACACTGAAGCTTTCTTT. This chain uses TRBV9 with TRBJ1-1; D is possibly TRBD1 (6 bases). The CDR3 is 14 residues long. V gave up 4 bases and J gave up 2 bases, with 12 bases separating them. Germline values: CDR1 SGDLS, CDR2 YYNGEE. The full variable domain, completed using reference TRBV9 and TRBJ1-1, is DSGVTQTPKHLITATGQRVTLRCSPRSGDLSVYWYQQSLDQGLQFLIQYYNGEERAKGNILERFSAQQFPDLHSELNLSSLELGDSALYFCASSPRGANTEAFFGQGTRLTVV.

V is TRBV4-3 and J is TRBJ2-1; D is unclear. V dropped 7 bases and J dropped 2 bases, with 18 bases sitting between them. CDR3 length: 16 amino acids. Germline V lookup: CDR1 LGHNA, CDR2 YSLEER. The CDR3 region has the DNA TGCGCCAGCAAACTCCGGTACCTCGGCGCCTACAATGAGCAGTTCTTC. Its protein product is CASKLRYLGAYNEQFF.

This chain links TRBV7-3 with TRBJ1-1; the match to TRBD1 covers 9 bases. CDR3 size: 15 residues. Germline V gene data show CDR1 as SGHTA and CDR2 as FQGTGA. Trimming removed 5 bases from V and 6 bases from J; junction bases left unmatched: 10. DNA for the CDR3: TGTGCCAGCAGCCCCAGCCGGGACAGGGAATCTGAAGCTTTCTTT. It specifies CASSPSRDRESEAFF.

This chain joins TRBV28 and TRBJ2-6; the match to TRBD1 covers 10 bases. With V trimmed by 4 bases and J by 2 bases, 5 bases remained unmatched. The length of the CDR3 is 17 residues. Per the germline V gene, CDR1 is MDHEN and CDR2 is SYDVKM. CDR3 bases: TGTGCCAGCAGTTCCTGGACAGGGGGGCCTGGGGCCAACGTCCTGACTTTC. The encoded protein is CASSSWTGGPGANVLTF.

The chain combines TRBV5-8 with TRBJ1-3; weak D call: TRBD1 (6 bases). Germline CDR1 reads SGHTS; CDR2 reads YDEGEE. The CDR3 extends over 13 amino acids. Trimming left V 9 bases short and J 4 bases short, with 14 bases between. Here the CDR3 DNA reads TGTGCCAACAGGGAGAGTCAGGGAAACACCATATATTTT. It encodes CANRESQGNTIYF.

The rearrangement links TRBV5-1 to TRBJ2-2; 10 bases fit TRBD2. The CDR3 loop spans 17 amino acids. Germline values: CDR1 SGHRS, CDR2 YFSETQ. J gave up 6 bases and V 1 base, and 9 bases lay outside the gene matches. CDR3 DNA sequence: TGCGCCAGCAGCTTGAAGAGACTAGCGGGTTATCCCGGGGAGCTGTTTTTT. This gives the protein CASSLKRLAGYPGELFF.

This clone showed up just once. As DNA, the CDR3 is TGTGCCAGTGGTCTAGCGGGAGGCACTGAGCAGTTCTTC. Protein: CASGLAGGTEQFF. This rearrangement joins TRBV9 to TRBJ2-1; TRBD2 agrees at 11 bases. Germline V gives CDR1 SGDLS, CDR2 YYNGEE. The CDR3 runs 13 residues. J was trimmed by 9 bases and V by 8 bases; bases with no gene match: 7.

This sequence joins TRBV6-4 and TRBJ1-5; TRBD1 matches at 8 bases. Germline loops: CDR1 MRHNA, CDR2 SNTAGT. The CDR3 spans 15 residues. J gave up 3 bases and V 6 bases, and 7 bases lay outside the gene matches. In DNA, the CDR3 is TGTGCCAGCAGAGAGGACAGGGAGATCAATCAGCCCCAGCATTTT. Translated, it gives CASREDREINQPQHF.

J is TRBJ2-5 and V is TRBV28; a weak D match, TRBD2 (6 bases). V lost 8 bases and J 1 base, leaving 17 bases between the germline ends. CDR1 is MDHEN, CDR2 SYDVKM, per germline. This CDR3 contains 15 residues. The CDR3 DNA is TGTGCCAGCCACCCCAGTAGCGGTTTCCAAGAGACCCAGTACTTC. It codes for CASHPSSGFQETQYF.

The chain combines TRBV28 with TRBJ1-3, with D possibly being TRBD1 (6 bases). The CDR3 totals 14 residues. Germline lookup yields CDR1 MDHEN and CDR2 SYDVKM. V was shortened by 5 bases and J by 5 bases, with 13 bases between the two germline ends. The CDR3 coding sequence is TGTGCCAGCAGTAAGCTAGGACAGCGAAACACCATATATTTT. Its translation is CASSKLGQRNTIYF.

DNA for the CDR3: TGTGCCAGCTCACCACCTACAGGGAGGCTCTACGAGCAGTACTTC. It yields the protein CASSPPTGRLYEQYF. The genes are TRBV18 and TRBJ2-7; D tentatively reads TRBD1 or TRBD2 (6 bases each). Looked up from germline, CDR1 is KGHSH and CDR2 is LQKENI. This CDR3 is 15 amino acids long. V was clipped by 0 bases and J by 3 bases, with 12 bases between them.

As DNA, the CDR3 is TGTGCCAGCAGCTTAAGGACAGGGTTAGCTAACTATGGCTACACCTTC. It specifies CASSLRTGLANYGYTF. The genes are TRBV11-2 and TRBJ1-2, with 8 bases identical to TRBD1. The CDR3 spans 16 residues. V trimming: 2 bases; J trimming: 0 bases; junction bases outside the gene matches: 5. CDR1 and CDR2 (germline): SGHAT, FQNNGV.

The CDR3, as DNA: TGTGCCAGCAGCTTACTAGCGGGGGTGGGCAATGAGCAGTTCTTC. Its translation is CASSLLAGVGNEQFF. V is TRBV7-3 and J is TRBJ2-1; 10 positions match TRBD2. Germline loops: CDR1 SGHTA, CDR2 FQGTGA. This CDR3 spans 15 amino acids. After removal of 2 bases from V and 6 bases from J, the junction contained 4 bases not matched to a gene.

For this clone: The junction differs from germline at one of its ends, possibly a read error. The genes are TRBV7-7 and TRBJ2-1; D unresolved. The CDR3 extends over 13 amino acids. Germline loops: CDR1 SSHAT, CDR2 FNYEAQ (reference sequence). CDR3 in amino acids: CASSRRTGWEQFF. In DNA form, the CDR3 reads TGTGCTAGCAGTCGACGCACGGGCTGGGAGCAGTTCTTC.

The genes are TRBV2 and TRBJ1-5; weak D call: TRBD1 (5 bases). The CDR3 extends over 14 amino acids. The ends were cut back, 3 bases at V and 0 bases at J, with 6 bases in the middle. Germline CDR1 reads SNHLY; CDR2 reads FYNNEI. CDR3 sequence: CASSDGASNQPQHF. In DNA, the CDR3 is TGTGCCAGCAGTGACGGGGCTAGCAATCAGCCCCAGCATTTT. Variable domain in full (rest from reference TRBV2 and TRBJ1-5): EPEVTQTPSHQVTQMGQEVILRCVPISNHLYFYWYRQILGQKVEFLVSFYNNEISEKSEIFDDQFSVERPDGSNFTLKIRSTKLEDSAMYFCASSDGASNQPQHFGDGTRLSIL.

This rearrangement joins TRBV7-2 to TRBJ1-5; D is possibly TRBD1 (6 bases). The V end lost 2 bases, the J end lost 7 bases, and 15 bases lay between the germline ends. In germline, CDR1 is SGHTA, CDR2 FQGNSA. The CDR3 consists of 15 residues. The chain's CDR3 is CASSLRGSGWQPQHF. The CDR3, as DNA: TGTGCCAGCAGCTTAAGGGGGTCGGGATGGCAGCCCCAGCATTTT.

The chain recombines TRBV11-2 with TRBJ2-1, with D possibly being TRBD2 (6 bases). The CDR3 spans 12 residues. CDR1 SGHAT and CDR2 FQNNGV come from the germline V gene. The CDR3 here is CAGRAGYNEQFF. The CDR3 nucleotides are TGTGCTGGTAGAGCGGGTTACAATGAGCAGTTCTTC.

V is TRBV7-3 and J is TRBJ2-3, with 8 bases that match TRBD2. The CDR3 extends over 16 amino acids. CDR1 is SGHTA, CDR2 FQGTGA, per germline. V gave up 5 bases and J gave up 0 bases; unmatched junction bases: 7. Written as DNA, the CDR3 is TGTGCCAGCAGCATATCCCCTAGCGGGAGCACAGATACGCAGTATTTT. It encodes CASSISPSGSTDTQYF.